The next 12 T cell receptor beta chains were all read from a single sample in a study of CD8+CD57+ T cells in acquired aplastic anemia (dated by TCRdb to the late 2010s). Patients chosen for sequencing had shown expansion of CD8+CD57+ cells by flow cytometry. Sequenced on an Illumina HiSeq 2000. Genomic DNA was used as template for profiling of TCR beta VDJ combinations and CDR3 sequences. TCRdb took the public reads, trimmed them with fastp at Q25, ran MiXCR for clone calling and kept in-frame beta chains. Every distinct CDR3 protein forms one entry, paired with its most common genes and DNA. In this sample the table shows 200,000 to 250,000 distinct CDR3 sequences, more than 45% of which occur a single time. The ten largest clones add up to 6.5% to 8% of the sample. The sequenced material came from sorted CD4+, CD8+, or CD8+CD57+ T cells (not recorded which) from PBMCs. The receptors here all came from a human donor with aplastic anemia.

J is TRBJ2-1 and V is TRBV15; D may be TRBD2 (5 bases). Deletions cut 0 bases from V and 10 bases from J, with 16 bases between. Germline CDR1 and CDR2: LNHNV and YYDKDF (reference sequence). CDR3 length: 15 amino acids. This CDR3 is CATSRDATGSYEQFF. In DNA, the CDR3 is TGTGCCACCAGCAGAGATGCAACGGGGAGCTACGAGCAGTTCTTC. Together with reference TRBV15 and TRBJ2-1, the CDR3 gives the full variable domain: DAMVIQNPRYQVTQFGKPVTLSCSQTLNHNVMYWYQQKSSQAPKLLFHYYDKDFNNEADTPDNFQSRRPNTSFCFLDIRSPGLGDTAMYLCATSRDATGSYEQFFGPGTRLTVL.

This clonotype was recorded many times. The chain carries TRBV6-5 and TRBJ1-6; the match to TRBD1 covers 8 bases. Germline CDR1 MNHEY, CDR2 SVGAGI. The CDR3 runs to 17 residues. V shed 4 bases and J 0 bases; nucleotides not matched to a gene: 5. The CDR3 sequence: CASSWGQESSYNSPLHF. As DNA, the CDR3 is TGTGCCAGCAGTTGGGGACAGGAGAGCTCCTATAATTCACCCCTCCACTTT.

V gene TRBV25-1 combines with J gene TRBJ2-7; D may be TRBD2 (7 bases). The V gene's germline CDR1 is MGHDK and CDR2 SYGVNS. V was cut by 4 bases and J by 2 bases, with 12 bases left in between. The CDR3 has 14 amino acids. In nucleotides, the CDR3 is TGTGCCAGCAGTGGGGGGGGGCGAGCCTACGAGCAGTACTTC. The encoded protein is CASSGGGRAYEQYF.

The V gene is TRBV7-9, the J gene TRBJ2-1; D unclear. The CDR3 spans 12 residues. V was clipped by 0 bases and J by 10 bases, with 7 bases between them. Germline values: CDR1 SEHNR, CDR2 FQNEAQ (reference sequence). CDR3 residues: CASSLAVGEQFF. CDR3 bases: TGTGCCAGCAGCTTAGCGGTGGGGGAGCAGTTCTTC.

This clonotype was detected many times. The J gene is TRBJ1-2, the V gene TRBV6-5, with D possibly being TRBD1 (6 bases). The CDR3 is made up of 13 amino acids. Deletions cut 4 bases from V and 6 bases from J, with 12 bases between. The germline CDR1 and CDR2 sequences are MNHEY and SVGAGI. The CDR3 DNA sequence: TGTGCCAGCAGTTCCAACAGGGATAATGGCTACACCTTC. Residues: CASSSNRDNGYTF.

The gene calls are TRBV20-1 and TRBJ2-5; 9 nucleotides align to TRBD2. Germline CDR1 and CDR2: DFQATT and SNEGSKA (reference sequence). V gave up 0 bases and J gave up 7 bases; unmatched junction bases: 9. The CDR3 extends over 15 amino acids. In nucleotides, the CDR3 is TGCAGTGCTAGAGATGAGGCGGGAGGGCCCCGGACCCAGTACTTC. Protein sequence: CSARDEAGGPRTQYF.

In its sample, this clonotype was seen many times. The chain recombines TRBV19 with TRBJ2-1; D might be TRBD1 or TRBD2, each matching 6 bases. Deletions cut 7 bases from V and 8 bases from J, with 18 bases between. The CDR3 consists of 14 residues. CDR1 LNHDA and CDR2 SQIVND come from the germline V gene (reference sequence). The DNA for the CDR3 is TGTGCCAGTAAACCCCCCTCTGGGGGGCATGAGCAGTTCTTC. It translates to CASKPPSGGHEQFF. Combining the CDR3 with reference TRBV19 and TRBJ2-1 gives the whole variable domain DGGITQSPKYLFRKEGQNVTLSCEQNLNHDAMYWYRQDPGQGLRLIYYSQIVNDFQKGDIAEGYSVSREKKESFPLTVTSAQKNPTAFYLCASKPPSGGHEQFFGPGTRLTVL.

This clonotype was detected ten times or more. The genes are TRBV14 and TRBJ1-3; D might be TRBD1 (6 bases). V was pared by 0 bases and J by 0 bases, with 15 bases between. CDR3 size: 18 residues. Germline loops: CDR1 SGHDN, CDR2 FVKESK. The CDR3 spells CASSQDSGGVHSGNTIYF. The DNA for the CDR3 is TGTGCCAGCAGCCAAGATTCTGGGGGCGTACACTCTGGAAACACCATATATTTT.

For this clonotype: A read error may produce the germline difference seen at one junction end. The chain combines TRBV12-3 or TRBV12-4 with TRBJ1-4; a possible D gene is TRBD1 (6 bases). CDR3 size: 15 residues. CDR3 region: CTSSLQGTTNEKLFF. In nucleotides, the CDR3 is TGTACCAGCAGCTTACAGGGTACAACTAATGAAAAACTGTTTTTT.

This clonotype was seen more than once but under ten times. At one boundary the junction diverges from the germline segment, which might be a read error. The chain has TRBV20-1 and TRBJ2-1; TRBD2 matches at 11 bases. The CDR3 contains 18 residues. In germline, CDR1 is DFQATT, CDR2 SNEGSKA (reference sequence). The CDR3 bases are TGCAGTGCTAGATTACTAGCGGGAGCTCTGAGCTCCTACAATGAGCAGTCCTTC. It codes for CSARLLAGALSSYNEQSF.

This clonotype was counted at least ten times. The chain employs TRBV7-2 and TRBJ2-7; 8 nucleotides match TRBD2. J was trimmed by 1 base and V by 8 bases; bases with no gene match: 13. In germline, CDR1 is SGHTA, CDR2 FQGNSA. The CDR3 runs 16 residues. The CDR3 is CASAAAGGSASYEQYF. The CDR3 region has the DNA TGTGCCAGCGCTGCTGCGGGGGGATCGGCGTCCTACGAGCAGTACTTC.

This chain connects TRBV4-3 to TRBJ2-7; 9 positions agree with TRBD1. Germline V gene data show CDR1 as LGHNA and CDR2 as YSLEER. The V gene end was trimmed by 6 bases and the J gene end by 1 base; junction bases not matched to a gene: 4. This CDR3 is built from 14 residues. The CDR3, as DNA: TGCGCCAGCAGTTCCGGGACAGGGTCCTACGAGCAGTACTTC. Translation gives CASSSGTGSYEQYF.